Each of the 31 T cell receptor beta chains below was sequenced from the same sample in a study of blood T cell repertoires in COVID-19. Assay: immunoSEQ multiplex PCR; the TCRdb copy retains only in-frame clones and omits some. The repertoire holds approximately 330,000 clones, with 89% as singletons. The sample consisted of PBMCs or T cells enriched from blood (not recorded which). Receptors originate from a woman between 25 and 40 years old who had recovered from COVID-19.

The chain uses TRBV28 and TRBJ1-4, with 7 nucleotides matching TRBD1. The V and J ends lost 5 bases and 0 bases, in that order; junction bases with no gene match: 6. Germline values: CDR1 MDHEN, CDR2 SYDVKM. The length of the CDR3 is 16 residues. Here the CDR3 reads CASSHRDSTTNEKLFF. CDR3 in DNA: TGTGCCAGCAGTCACCGGGACAGCACAACTAATGAAAAACTGTTTTTT.

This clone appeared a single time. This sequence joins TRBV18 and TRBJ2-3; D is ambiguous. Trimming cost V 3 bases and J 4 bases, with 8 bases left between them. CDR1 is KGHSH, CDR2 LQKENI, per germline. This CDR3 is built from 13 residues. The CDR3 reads CASSPLEADTQYF. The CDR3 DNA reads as TGTGCCAGCTCACCTTTAGAGGCAGATACGCAGTATTTT.

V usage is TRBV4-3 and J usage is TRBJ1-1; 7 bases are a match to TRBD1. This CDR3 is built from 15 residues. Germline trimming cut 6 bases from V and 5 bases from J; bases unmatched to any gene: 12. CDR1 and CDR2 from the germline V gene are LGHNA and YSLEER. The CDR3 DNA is TGCGCCAGCAGTCCAAGGACAGGAGCCGAAACTGAAGCTTTCTTT. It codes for CASSPRTGAETEAFF.

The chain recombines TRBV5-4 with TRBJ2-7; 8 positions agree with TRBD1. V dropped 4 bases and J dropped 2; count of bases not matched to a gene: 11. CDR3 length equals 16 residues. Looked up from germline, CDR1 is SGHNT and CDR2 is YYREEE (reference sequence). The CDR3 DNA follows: TGTGCCAGCAGCCATCTCCAGACAGGGGCGGCCTACGAGCAGTACTTC. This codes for CASSHLQTGAAYEQYF.

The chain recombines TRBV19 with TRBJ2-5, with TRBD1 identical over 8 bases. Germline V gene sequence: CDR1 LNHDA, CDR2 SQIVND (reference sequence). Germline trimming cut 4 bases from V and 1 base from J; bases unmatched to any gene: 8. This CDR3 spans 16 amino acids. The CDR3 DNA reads TGTGCCAGTAGTAGGGGGGTGCAGGGGGCCCAAGAGACCCAGTACTTC. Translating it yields CASSRGVQGAQETQYF.

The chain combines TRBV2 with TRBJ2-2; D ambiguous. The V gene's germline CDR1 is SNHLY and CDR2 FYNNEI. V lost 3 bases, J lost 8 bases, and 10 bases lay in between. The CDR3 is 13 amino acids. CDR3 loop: CASSDGFPGELFF. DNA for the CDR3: TGTGCCAGCAGTGACGGGTTTCCTGGGGAGCTGTTTTTT.

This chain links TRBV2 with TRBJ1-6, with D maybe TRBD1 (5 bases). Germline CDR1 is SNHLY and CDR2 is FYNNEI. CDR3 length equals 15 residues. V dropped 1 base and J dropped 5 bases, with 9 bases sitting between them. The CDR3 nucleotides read TGTGCCAGCAGTGAAGAGGCAGGGAATAATTCACCCCTCCACTTT. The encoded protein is CASSEEAGNNSPLHF.

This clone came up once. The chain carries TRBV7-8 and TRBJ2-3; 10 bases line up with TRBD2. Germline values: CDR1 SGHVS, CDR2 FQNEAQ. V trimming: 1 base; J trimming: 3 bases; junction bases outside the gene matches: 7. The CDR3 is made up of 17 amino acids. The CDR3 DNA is TGTGCCAGCAGCTTAGGGGTAGCGGGAGGCCGAACAGATACGCAGTATTTT. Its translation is CASSLGVAGGRTDTQYF.

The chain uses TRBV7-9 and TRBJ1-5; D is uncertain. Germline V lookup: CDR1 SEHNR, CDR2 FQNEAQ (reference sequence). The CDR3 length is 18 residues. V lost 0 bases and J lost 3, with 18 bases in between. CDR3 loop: CASSLAKNPRGNNQPQHF. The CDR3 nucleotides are TGTGCCAGCAGCTTAGCCAAGAACCCCCGGGGAAACAATCAGCCCCAGCATTTT.

Written as DNA, the CDR3 is TGTGCCAGCAGGAATACCGGGACAGATACGCAGTATTTT. Its translation: CASRNTGTDTQYF. The chain carries TRBV12-3 or TRBV12-4 and TRBJ2-3; D not certain. The CDR3 is 13 residues long. V was trimmed by 6 bases and J by 3 bases, leaving 10 bases between them.

This chain's CDR3 is CASSSPHRGRADTQYF. CDR3 nucleotide sequence: TGTGCCAGCAGCTCCCCCCATCGCGGGAGGGCCGATACGCAGTATTTT. V and J are TRBV5-4 and TRBJ2-3, with 9 bases fitting TRBD2. The germline gives CDR1 SGHNT, CDR2 YYREEE (reference sequence). The V gene end was trimmed by 3 bases and the J gene end by 6 bases; junction bases not matched to a gene: 11. The CDR3 loop spans 16 amino acids.

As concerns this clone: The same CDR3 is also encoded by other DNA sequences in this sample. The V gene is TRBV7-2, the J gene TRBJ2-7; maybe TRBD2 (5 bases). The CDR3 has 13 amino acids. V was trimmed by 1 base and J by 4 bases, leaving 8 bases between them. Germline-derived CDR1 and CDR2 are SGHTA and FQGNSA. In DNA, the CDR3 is TGTGCCAGCAGCTTAGGTACGGGGTACGAGCAGTACTTC. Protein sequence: CASSLGTGYEQYF.

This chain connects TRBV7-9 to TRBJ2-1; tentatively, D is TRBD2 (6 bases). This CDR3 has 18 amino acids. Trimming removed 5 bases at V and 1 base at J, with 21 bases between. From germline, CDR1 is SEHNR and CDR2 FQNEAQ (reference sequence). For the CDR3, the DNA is TGTGCCAGCAGCGTACGTGGTAGCGGCAGCGATTCCTACAATGAGCAGTTCTTC. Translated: CASSVRGSGSDSYNEQFF.

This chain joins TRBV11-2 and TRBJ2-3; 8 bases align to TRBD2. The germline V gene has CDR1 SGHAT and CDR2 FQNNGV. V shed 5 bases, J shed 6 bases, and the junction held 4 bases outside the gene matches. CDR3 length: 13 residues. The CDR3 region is CASSLRLADTQYF. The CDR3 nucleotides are TGTGCCAGCAGCCTTCGACTAGCGGATACGCAGTATTTT.

The CDR3 DNA follows: TGTGCCAGCAGCTCCGATAGAGCGACGGAGGGGTTTGAGACCCAGTACTTC. This sequence encodes CASSSDRATEGFETQYF. The rearrangement links TRBV13 to TRBJ2-5; weak D call: TRBD2 (6 bases). Trimming took 4 bases from V and 5 from J, leaving 23 bases between them. The germline gives CDR1 PRHDT, CDR2 FYEKMQ (reference sequence). The CDR3 consists of 17 residues. Filled out from reference TRBV13 and TRBJ2-5, the complete variable domain reads AAGVIQSPRHLIKEKRETATLKCYPIPRHDTVYWYQQGPGQDPQFLISFYEKMQSDKGSIPDRFSAQQFSDYHSELNMSSLELGDSALYFCASSSDRATEGFETQYFGPGTRLLVL.

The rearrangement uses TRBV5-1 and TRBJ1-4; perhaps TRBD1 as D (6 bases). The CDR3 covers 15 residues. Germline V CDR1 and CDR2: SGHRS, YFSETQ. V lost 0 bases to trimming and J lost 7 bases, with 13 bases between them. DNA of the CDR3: TGCGCCAGCAGCTTGGATCCAGGGGCGGGTGAAAAACTGTTTTTT. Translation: CASSLDPGAGEKLFF. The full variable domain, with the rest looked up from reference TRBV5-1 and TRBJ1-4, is KAGVTQTPRYLIKTRGQQVTLSCSPISGHRSVSWYQQTPGQGLQFLFEYFSETQRNKGNFPGRFSGRQFSNSRSEMNVSTLELGDSALYLCASSLDPGAGEKLFFGSGTQLSVL.

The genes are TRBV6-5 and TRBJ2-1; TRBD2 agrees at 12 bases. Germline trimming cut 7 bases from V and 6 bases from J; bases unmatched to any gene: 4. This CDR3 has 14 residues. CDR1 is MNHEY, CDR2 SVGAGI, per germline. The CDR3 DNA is TGTGCCAGCATCGCTAGCGGGAGGGCCAATGAGCAGTTCTTC. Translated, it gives CASIASGRANEQFF.

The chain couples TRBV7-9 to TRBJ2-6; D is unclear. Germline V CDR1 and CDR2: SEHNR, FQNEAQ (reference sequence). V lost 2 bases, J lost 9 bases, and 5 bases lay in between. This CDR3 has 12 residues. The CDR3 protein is CASSLPLNVLTF. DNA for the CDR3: TGTGCCAGCAGCTTACCCCTCAACGTCCTGACTTTC.

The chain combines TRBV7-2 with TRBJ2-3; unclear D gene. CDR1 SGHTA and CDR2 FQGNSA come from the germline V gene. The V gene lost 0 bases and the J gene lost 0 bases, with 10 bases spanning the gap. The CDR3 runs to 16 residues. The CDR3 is CASSLAAATSTDTQYF. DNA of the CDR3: TGTGCCAGCAGCTTAGCAGCAGCGACTAGCACAGATACGCAGTATTTT.

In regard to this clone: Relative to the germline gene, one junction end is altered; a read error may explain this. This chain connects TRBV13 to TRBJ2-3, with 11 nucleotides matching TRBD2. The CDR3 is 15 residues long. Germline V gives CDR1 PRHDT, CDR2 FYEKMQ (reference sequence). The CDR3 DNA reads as TGTGCCAGCAGTTTAGCGGGAGGGCCCCCAGATACGCAGTATTTT. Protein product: CASSLAGGPPDTQYF.

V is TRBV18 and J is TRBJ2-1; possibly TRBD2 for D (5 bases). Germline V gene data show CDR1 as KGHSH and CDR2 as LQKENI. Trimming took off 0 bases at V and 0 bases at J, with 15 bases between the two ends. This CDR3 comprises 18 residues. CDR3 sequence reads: CASSPPIGLLSSYNEQFF. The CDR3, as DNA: TGTGCCAGCTCACCACCTATCGGACTCTTGAGCTCCTACAATGAGCAGTTCTTC.

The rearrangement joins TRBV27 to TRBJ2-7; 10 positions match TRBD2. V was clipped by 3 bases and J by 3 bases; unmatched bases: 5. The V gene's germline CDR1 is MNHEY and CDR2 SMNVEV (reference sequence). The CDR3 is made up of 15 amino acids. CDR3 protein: CASSFASGSDYEQYF. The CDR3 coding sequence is TGTGCCAGCAGTTTTGCTAGCGGGAGCGACTACGAGCAGTACTTC.

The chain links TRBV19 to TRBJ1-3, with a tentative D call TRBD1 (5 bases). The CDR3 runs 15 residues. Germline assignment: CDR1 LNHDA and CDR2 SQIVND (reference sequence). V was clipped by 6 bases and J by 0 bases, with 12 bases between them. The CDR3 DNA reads TGTGCCAGTAGCAGAACGGACACCTCTGGAAACACCATATATTTT. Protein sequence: CASSRTDTSGNTIYF.

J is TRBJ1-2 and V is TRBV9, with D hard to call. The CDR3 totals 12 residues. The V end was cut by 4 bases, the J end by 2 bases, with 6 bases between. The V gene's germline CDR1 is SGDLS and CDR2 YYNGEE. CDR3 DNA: TGTGCCAGCAGCCGTATAAACTATGGCTACACCTTC. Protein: CASSRINYGYTF. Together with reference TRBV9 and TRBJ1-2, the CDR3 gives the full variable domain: DSGVTQTPKHLITATGQRVTLRCSPRSGDLSVYWYQQSLDQGLQFLIQYYNGEERAKGNILERFSAQQFPDLHSELNLSSLELGDSALYFCASSRINYGYTFGSGTRLTVV.

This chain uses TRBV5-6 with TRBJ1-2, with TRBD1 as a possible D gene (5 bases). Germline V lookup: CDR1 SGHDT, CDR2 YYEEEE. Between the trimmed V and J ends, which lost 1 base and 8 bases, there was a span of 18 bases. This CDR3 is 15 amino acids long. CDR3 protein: CASSLWGGGVEGYTF. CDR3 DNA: TGTGCCAGCAGCTTGTGGGGCGGCGGCGTGGAAGGCTACACCTTC.

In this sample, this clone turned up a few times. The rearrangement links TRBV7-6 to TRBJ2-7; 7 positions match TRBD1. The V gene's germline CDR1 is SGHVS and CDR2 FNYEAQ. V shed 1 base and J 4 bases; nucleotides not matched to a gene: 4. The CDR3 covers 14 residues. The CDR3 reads CASSLGPTGYEQYF. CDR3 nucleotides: TGTGCCAGCAGCTTAGGCCCGACAGGGTACGAGCAGTACTTC.

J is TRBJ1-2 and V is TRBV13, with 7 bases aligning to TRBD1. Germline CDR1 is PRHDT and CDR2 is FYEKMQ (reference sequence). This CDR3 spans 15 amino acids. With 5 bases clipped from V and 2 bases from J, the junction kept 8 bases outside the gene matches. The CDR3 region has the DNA TGTGCCAGCAGCCCCCCGACAGGGTTGAACTATGGCTACACCTTC. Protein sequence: CASSPPTGLNYGYTF.

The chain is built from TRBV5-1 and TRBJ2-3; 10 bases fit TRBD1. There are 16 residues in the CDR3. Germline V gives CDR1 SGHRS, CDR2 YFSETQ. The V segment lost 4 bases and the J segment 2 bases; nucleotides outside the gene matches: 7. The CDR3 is CASSTMTGGHTDTQYF. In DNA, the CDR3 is TGCGCCAGCAGCACCATGACAGGGGGCCACACAGATACGCAGTATTTT.

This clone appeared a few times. The CDR3 here is CASSEALQTTFGLFF. DNA of the CDR3: TGTGCCAGCAGTGAAGCTTTACAGACTACGTTCGGGCTGTTTTTT. V and J are TRBV2 and TRBJ1-4; no definite D call. CDR1 is SNHLY and CDR2 is FYNNEI in the germline V gene. This CDR3 comprises 15 residues. Trimming shortened V by 0 bases and J by 14 bases, and 19 bases separated the two germline ends.

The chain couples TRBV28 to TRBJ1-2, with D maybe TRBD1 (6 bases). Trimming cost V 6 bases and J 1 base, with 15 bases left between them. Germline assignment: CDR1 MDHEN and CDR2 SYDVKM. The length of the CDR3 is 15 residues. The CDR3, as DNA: TGTGCCAGCAGCCCAGGGGACATAAATAACTATGGCTACACCTTC. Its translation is CASSPGDINNYGYTF.

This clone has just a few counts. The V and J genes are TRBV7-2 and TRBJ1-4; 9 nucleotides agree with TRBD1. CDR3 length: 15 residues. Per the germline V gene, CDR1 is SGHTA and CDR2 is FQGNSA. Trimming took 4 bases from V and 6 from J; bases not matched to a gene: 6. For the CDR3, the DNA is TGTGCCAGCAGCTCCCCGGGACAGGGATATGAAAAACTGTTTTTT. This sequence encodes CASSSPGQGYEKLFF.